Below are 13 T cell receptor beta chains sequenced from a single sample in a study of blood T cell repertoires in COVID-19. Clones were read by immunoSEQ multiplex PCR, and TCRdb kept only the in-frame ones, dropping some. The sample contains 24,000 or so clones, roughly 91% of which appear only once. Sequenced: peripheral blood. Receptors were obtained from a human donor in a cohort sampled during active COVID-19. The donor label of this sample is uncertain.

This chain links TRBV6-4 with TRBJ2-3; possible D gene TRBD1, 6 bases. The length of the CDR3 is 11 residues. Germline V gene lookup returns CDR1 MRHNA and CDR2 SNTAGT. V dropped 4 bases and J dropped 9 bases, with 8 bases sitting between them. CDR3 nucleotides: TGTGCCAGCAGTGCAGGGGCCACGCAGTATTTT. Translated: CASSAGATQYF.

J is TRBJ1-4 and V is TRBV7-9; TRBD1 is a possible D gene (5 bases). CDR1 is SEHNR and CDR2 is FQNEAQ in the germline V gene (reference sequence). Trimming stripped 3 bases from V and 3 bases from J, with 11 bases between. The CDR3 is made up of 15 amino acids. The CDR3 region is CASSLGQGPNEKLFF. DNA for the CDR3: TGTGCCAGCAGCTTGGGCCAGGGCCCTAATGAAAAACTGTTTTTT.

The chain joins TRBV4-2 to TRBJ2-1, with 9 bases that match TRBD2. After removal of 1 base from V and 8 bases from J, the junction contained 9 bases not matched to a gene. This CDR3 is built from 16 residues. Germline CDR1 is LGHNA and CDR2 is YNFKEQ. The CDR3 sequence is CASSQARGGGAHEQFF. Here the CDR3 DNA reads TGTGCCAGCAGCCAAGCCCGGGGCGGGGGGGCTCATGAGCAGTTCTTC.

The genes are TRBV27 and TRBJ1-5; possible D gene TRBD1, 6 bases. The CDR3 has 14 amino acids. CDR1 is MNHEY, CDR2 SMNVEV, per germline (reference sequence). The ends were cut back, 6 bases at V and 4 bases at J, with 13 bases in the middle. The DNA of the CDR3 is TGTGCCAGCAGATTTACAGGGATTAATCAGCCCCAGCATTTT. This translates into CASRFTGINQPQHF.

The V gene is TRBV4-2, the J gene TRBJ1-1, with TRBD1 matching 9 bases. The ends lost 1 base at V and 5 bases at J; junction bases unmatched: 14. Per germline, CDR1 LGHNA and CDR2 YNFKEQ. CDR3 size: 18 residues. DNA of the CDR3: TGTGCCAGCAGCCAAGGGTCACACAACCTACAGGGGGCAACTGAAGCTTTCTTT. Protein: CASSQGSHNLQGATEAFF.

The rearrangement links TRBV11-2 to TRBJ1-6, with D maybe TRBD1 (5 bases). V lost 6 bases, J lost 0 bases, and 9 bases lay in between. The germline gives CDR1 SGHAT, CDR2 FQNNGV. The CDR3 extends over 15 amino acids. The CDR3 DNA reads as TGTGCCAGCAGAGTCGGGGGCTCCTATAATTCACCCCTCCACTTT. This sequence encodes CASRVGGSYNSPLHF.

The rearrangement links TRBV19 to TRBJ2-7, with 8 bases aligning to TRBD2. V dropped 1 base and J dropped 2; count of bases not matched to a gene: 4. The CDR3 contains 15 residues. CDR1 and CDR2 (germline): LNHDA, SQIVND (reference sequence). The CDR3 region is CASSIAGGDTYEQYF. The CDR3 bases are TGTGCCAGTAGTATAGCGGGAGGGGATACCTACGAGCAGTACTTC.

V gene TRBV7-2 combines with J gene TRBJ2-1, with a possible D match to TRBD1 (6 bases). Between the trimmed V and J ends, which lost 0 bases and 6 bases, there was a span of 21 bases. The CDR3 extends over 18 amino acids. CDR1 SGHTA and CDR2 FQGNSA come from the germline V gene. DNA of the CDR3: TGTGCCAGCAGCTTAGCGGGGATGGGGGCTAATAACTTCAATGAGCAGTTCTTC. As protein: CASSLAGMGANNFNEQFF. The full variable domain, its missing parts supplied by reference TRBV7-2 and TRBJ2-1, is GAGVSQSPSNKVTEKGKDVELRCDPISGHTALYWYRQSLGQGLEFLIYFQGNSAPDKSGLPSDRFSAERTGGSVSTLTIQRTQQEDSAVYLCASSLAGMGANNFNEQFFGPGTRLTVL.

This rearrangement joins TRBV4-2 to TRBJ2-3; 8 nucleotides match TRBD2. With V trimmed by 2 bases and J by 2 bases, 6 bases remained unmatched. CDR1 is LGHNA, CDR2 YNFKEQ, per germline. The CDR3 has 16 residues. The CDR3 bases are TGTGCCAGCAGCCAACAACTAGCGGAACTCACAGATACGCAGTATTTT. Residues: CASSQQLAELTDTQYF.

The CDR3 loop is CASSLKGAPGDTQYF. Here the CDR3 DNA reads TGTGCCAGCAGTTTAAAGGGGGCCCCCGGGGATACGCAGTATTTT. This chain joins TRBV28 and TRBJ2-3; 7 bases are shared with TRBD1. Germline CDR1 MDHEN, CDR2 SYDVKM. V dropped 2 bases and J dropped 6; count of bases not matched to a gene: 8. The CDR3 runs 15 residues.

The chain employs TRBV6-5 and TRBJ2-1; a possible D gene is TRBD1 (5 bases). The CDR3 is made up of 13 amino acids. Germline assignment: CDR1 MNHEY and CDR2 SVGAGI. V shed 0 bases and J shed 9 bases, with 9 bases lying between them. The CDR3 reads CASSYSGDGEQFF. The CDR3 DNA follows: TGTGCCAGCAGTTACTCAGGGGATGGTGAGCAGTTCTTC.

This rearrangement joins TRBV4-3 to TRBJ1-2; 10 positions match TRBD1. CDR1 LGHNA and CDR2 YSLEER come from the germline V gene. This CDR3 has 15 residues. The ends lost 5 bases at V and 10 bases at J; junction bases unmatched: 13. CDR3 nucleotides: TGCGCCAGCAGCGCCCACTCCGGGACAGGGGCAGCCTACACCTTC. It codes for CASSAHSGTGAAYTF.

CDR3 coding DNA: TGTGCCACGCAAAAGCGGGCCCAAGAGACCCAGTACTTC. Its protein is CATQKRAQETQYF. The chain employs TRBV24-1 and TRBJ2-5; D might be TRBD2 (6 bases). CDR3 length: 13 amino acids. Germline V lookup: CDR1 KGHDR, CDR2 SFDVKD. Trimming took 10 bases from V and 1 from J, leaving 12 bases between them.